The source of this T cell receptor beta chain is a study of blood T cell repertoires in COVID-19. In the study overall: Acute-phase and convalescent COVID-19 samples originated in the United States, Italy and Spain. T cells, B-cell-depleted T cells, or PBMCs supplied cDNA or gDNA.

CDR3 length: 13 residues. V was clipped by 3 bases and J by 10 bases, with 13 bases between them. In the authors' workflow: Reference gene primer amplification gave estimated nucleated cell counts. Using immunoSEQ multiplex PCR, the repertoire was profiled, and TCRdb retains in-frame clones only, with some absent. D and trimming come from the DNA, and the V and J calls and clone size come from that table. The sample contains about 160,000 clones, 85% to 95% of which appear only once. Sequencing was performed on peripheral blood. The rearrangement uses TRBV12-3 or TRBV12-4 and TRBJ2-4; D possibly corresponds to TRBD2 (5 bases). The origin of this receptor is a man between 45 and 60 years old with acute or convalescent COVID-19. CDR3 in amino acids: CASSLAGARIQYF. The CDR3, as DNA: TGTGCCAGCAGTTTGGCGGGCGCTCGAATTCAGTACTTC.